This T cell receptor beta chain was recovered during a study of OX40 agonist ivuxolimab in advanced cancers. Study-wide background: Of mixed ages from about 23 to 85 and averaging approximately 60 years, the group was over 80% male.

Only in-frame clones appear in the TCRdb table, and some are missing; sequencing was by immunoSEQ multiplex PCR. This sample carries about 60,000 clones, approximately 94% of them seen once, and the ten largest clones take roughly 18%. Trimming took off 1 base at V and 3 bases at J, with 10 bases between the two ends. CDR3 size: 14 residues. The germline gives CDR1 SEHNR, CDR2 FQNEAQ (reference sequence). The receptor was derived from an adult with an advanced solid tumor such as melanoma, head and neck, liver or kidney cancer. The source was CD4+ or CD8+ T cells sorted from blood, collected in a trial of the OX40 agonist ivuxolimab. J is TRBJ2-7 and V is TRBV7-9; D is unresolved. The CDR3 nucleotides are TGTGCCAGCAGCTTAGGGCCAGCGAGCTACGAGCAGTACTTC. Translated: CASSLGPASYEQYF.